These 28 T cell receptor beta chains originate from one sample sequenced in a study of T cell responses to AZD1222 COVID-19 vaccine listed by TCRdb under 2021. Receptors were amplified or captured by the immunoSEQ multiplex PCR assay. In TCRdb, the immuneACCESS table is reduced to in-frame sequences with V and J assigned. These tables do not hold every clone; where another copy was compared, an unresolved V gene accounts for under half, and the others remain unexplained. Here the sample has under 200,000 clones; 94% occur a single time. Approximately 0.6% of the sample comes from the top ten. The sample's time point label, in plain terms: baseline before first vaccination. Source: peripheral blood, taken on day 0 of AZD1222 vaccination. The receptors were sampled from an adult in good health.

J is TRBJ1-2 and V is TRBV6-5, with 9 bases fitting TRBD1. CDR3 length equals 14 residues. The trim removed 5 bases at V and 4 bases at J, leaving 5 bases unmatched. The germline CDR1 and CDR2 sequences are MNHEY and SVGAGI. CDR3 in amino acids: CASSRNRGPYGYTF. The DNA for the CDR3 is TGTGCCAGCAGTCGAAACAGGGGGCCCTATGGCTACACCTTC.

The chain carries TRBV28 and TRBJ2-3; maybe TRBD2 (5 bases). The CDR3 is made up of 13 amino acids. Germline V lookup: CDR1 MDHEN, CDR2 SYDVKM. The V and J ends lost 2 bases and 7 bases respectively, with 10 bases between them. In nucleotides, the CDR3 is TGTGCCAGCAGTTTAGAGCGGCCAAATACGCAGTATTTT. Its translation is CASSLERPNTQYF.

V gene TRBV19 combines with J gene TRBJ2-3; D not resolved. Trimming cost V 3 bases and J 2 bases, with 9 bases left between them. Germline V gene sequence: CDR1 LNHDA, CDR2 SQIVND (reference sequence). The CDR3 has 14 amino acids. The DNA for the CDR3 is TGTGCCAGTAGTATGGGCAGTTTCACAGATACGCAGTATTTT. Protein sequence: CASSMGSFTDTQYF.

This clone appeared a single time. The rearrangement links TRBV2 to TRBJ2-5; 8 bases match TRBD1. This CDR3 is built from 14 residues. Germline CDR1 reads SNHLY; CDR2 reads FYNNEI. Trimming removed 5 bases from V and 1 base from J; junction bases left unmatched: 3. CDR3: CASSLDRAQETQYF. The CDR3 DNA is TGTGCCAGCAGTTTGGACAGGGCCCAAGAGACCCAGTACTTC.

J is TRBJ1-1 and V is TRBV10-3, with D unclear. This CDR3 comprises 11 residues. Per the germline V gene, CDR1 is ENHRY and CDR2 is SYGVKD. The V and J ends lost 2 bases and 8 bases respectively, with 6 bases between them. CDR3 loop: CAISEGDEAFF. DNA of the CDR3: TGTGCCATCAGTGAGGGAGACGAAGCTTTCTTT.

The chain combines TRBV9 with TRBJ1-6; D may be TRBD1 (6 bases). Trimming removed 3 bases at V and 9 bases at J, with 7 bases between. The CDR3 spans 12 residues. The germline V gene encodes CDR1 SGDLS and CDR2 YYNGEE. In DNA form, the CDR3 reads TGTGCCAGCAGCGCAGGGGTTTCACCCCTCCACTTT. Translation: CASSAGVSPLHF.

The J gene is TRBJ1-1, the V gene TRBV27; perhaps TRBD1 as D (5 bases). The CDR3 totals 13 residues. The V gene lost 4 bases and the J gene lost 0 bases, with 6 bases spanning the gap. The V gene's germline CDR1 is MNHEY and CDR2 SMNVEV (reference sequence). The CDR3 spells CASSWGMNTEAFF. The CDR3 nucleotides are TGTGCCAGCAGTTGGGGGATGAACACTGAAGCTTTCTTT.

The chain combines TRBV6-5 with TRBJ1-3, with 8 positions matching TRBD1. Losses at the gene ends were 6 bases for V and 0 bases for J; bases not matched to a gene: 4. CDR1 and CDR2 from the germline V gene are MNHEY and SVGAGI. The CDR3 has 15 residues. CDR3 DNA: TGTGCCAGCAGCCGCGACAGGGGCTCTGGAAACACCATATATTTT. It encodes CASSRDRGSGNTIYF.

This chain links TRBV28 with TRBJ1-2; no definite D call. The ends were cut back, 3 bases at V and 6 bases at J, with 14 bases in the middle. This CDR3 contains 14 residues. Germline V lookup: CDR1 MDHEN, CDR2 SYDVKM. The CDR3 DNA reads as TGTGCCAGCAGTTTTTCGTTCGGCTATAATGGCTACACCTTC. It codes for CASSFSFGYNGYTF.

The rearrangement joins TRBV4-1 to TRBJ1-2, with D possibly TRBD1 on 6 matching bases. The CDR3 sequence is 15 residues long. Germline loops: CDR1 MGHRA, CDR2 YSYEKL. V dropped 1 base and J dropped 7 bases, with 16 bases sitting between them. The CDR3 loop is CASSQVGRGGFGYTF. The CDR3 DNA is TGCGCCAGCAGCCAAGTGGGCAGGGGTGGGTTTGGCTACACCTTC.

A note on this clone: The same CDR3 also results from other DNA sequences found in this sample. V is TRBV9 and J is TRBJ1-3; maybe TRBD1 (6 bases). The V gene's germline CDR1 is SGDLS and CDR2 YYNGEE. The CDR3 has 14 residues. V was shortened by 2 bases and J by 8 bases, with 14 bases between the two germline ends. The CDR3 DNA reads as TGTGCCAGCAGCGTCGACAGGAGGAGAGACACCATATATTTT. Encoded protein: CASSVDRRRDTIYF.

This chain connects TRBV28 to TRBJ2-2, with 11 nucleotides matching TRBD2. Unmatched junction bases numbered 12, after V lost 10 bases and J lost 11 bases. The length of the CDR3 is 14 residues. Germline V lookup: CDR1 MDHEN, CDR2 SYDVKM. As DNA, the CDR3 is TGTGCCACCCTTATAGCGACTAGCGGGACCGAGCTGTTTTTT. Translation gives CATLIATSGTELFF.

This sequence joins TRBV28 and TRBJ2-2, with 7 positions matching TRBD2. V gave up 2 bases and J gave up 5 bases; unmatched junction bases: 5. Germline-derived CDR1 and CDR2 are MDHEN and SYDVKM. The CDR3 runs to 15 residues. The CDR3 DNA is TGTGCCAGCAGTTTAACGGGAGGAGGAACCGGGGAGCTGTTTTTT. This codes for CASSLTGGGTGELFF.

The chain employs TRBV19 and TRBJ1-1, with D possibly being TRBD1 (5 bases). The ends were cut back, 5 bases at V and 5 bases at J, with 15 bases in the middle. Germline V gives CDR1 LNHDA, CDR2 SQIVND (reference sequence). The CDR3 has 14 amino acids. The CDR3 region is CASSPRDGGTEAFF. The DNA for the CDR3 is TGTGCCAGTAGTCCTCGGGATGGGGGGACTGAAGCTTTCTTT.

CDR3 amino acids: CSVDSGRNYGYTF. The CDR3 DNA is TGCAGCGTTGACTCGGGCAGAAACTATGGCTACACCTTC. V and J are TRBV29-1 and TRBJ1-2; D not resolved. CDR1 and CDR2 (germline): SQVTM, ANQGSEA. V lost 3 bases and J lost 2, with 10 bases in between. The CDR3 loop spans 13 amino acids. Full variable domain (remainder filled in from reference TRBV29-1 and TRBJ1-2): SAVISQKPSRDICQRGTSLTIQCQVDSQVTMMFWYRQQPGQSLTLIATANQGSEATYESGFVIDKFPISRPNLTFSTLTVSNMSPEDSSIYLCSVDSGRNYGYTFGSGTRLTVV.

This CDR3 is CASSELDSPNYGYTF. The CDR3, as DNA: TGTGCCAGCAGTGAATTGGACAGTCCCAACTATGGCTACACCTTC. The rearrangement uses TRBV25-1 and TRBJ1-2; maybe TRBD1 (6 bases). Germline-derived CDR1 and CDR2 are MGHDK and SYGVNS. The CDR3 covers 15 residues. The germline V and J ends were trimmed by 1 base and 2 bases, with 11 bases remaining between them.

The chain combines TRBV4-1 with TRBJ2-7, with TRBD1 matching 9 bases. V dropped 1 base and J dropped 3; count of bases not matched to a gene: 13. Germline CDR1 is MGHRA and CDR2 is YSYEKL. CDR3 length: 18 amino acids. CDR3 in DNA: TGCGCCAGCAGCCAAGCCGGGGTGGTTGGACAGGGGTTCTACGAGCAGTACTTC. Its translation: CASSQAGVVGQGFYEQYF.

This chain joins TRBV30 and TRBJ1-2, with D tentatively TRBD1 (5 bases). V shed 1 base and J shed 8 bases, with 11 bases lying between them. This CDR3 contains 12 residues. Germline values: CDR1 GTSNPN, CDR2 SVGIG (reference sequence). The CDR3 nucleotides are TGTGCCTGGAGTGCTGGGCGGGACGGCTACACCTTC. It translates to CAWSAGRDGYTF.

This chain connects TRBV5-1 to TRBJ2-7; 9 bases are shared with TRBD2. The germline V gene encodes CDR1 SGHRS and CDR2 YFSETQ. Trimming removed 7 bases from V and 6 bases from J; junction bases left unmatched: 14. This CDR3 contains 15 residues. The CDR3: CASRGDAGGRAEQYF. The CDR3 region has the DNA TGCGCCAGCCGGGGTGATGCGGGAGGGCGCGCCGAGCAGTACTTC.

This clone is a singleton in its sample. V gene TRBV7-9 combines with J gene TRBJ1-1; maybe TRBD1 (5 bases). V lost 4 bases, J lost 0 bases, and 9 bases lay in between. CDR1 is SEHNR, CDR2 FQNEAQ, per germline (reference sequence). This CDR3 has 14 amino acids. The CDR3 is CASSSGLLNTEAFF. The DNA for the CDR3 is TGTGCCAGCAGCTCAGGGTTGCTGAACACTGAAGCTTTCTTT. The variable domain in full, with the rest retrieved from reference TRBV7-9 and TRBJ1-1, is DTGVSQNPRHKITKRGQNVTFRCDPISEHNRLYWYRQTLGQGPEFLTYFQNEAQLEKSRLLSDRFSAERPKGSFSTLEIQRTEQGDSAMYLCASSSGLLNTEAFFGQGTRLTVV.

The chain is built from TRBV4-1 and TRBJ1-1; TRBD1 agrees at 7 bases. Trimming removed 3 bases from V and 1 base from J; junction bases left unmatched: 5. Germline loops: CDR1 MGHRA, CDR2 YSYEKL. The CDR3 is 15 amino acids. CDR3 bases: TGCGCCAGCAGCCAGCCCAGACAGGGGAACACTGAAGCTTTCTTT. Protein sequence: CASSQPRQGNTEAFF.

This clone is a singleton in its sample. The genes are TRBV12-3 or TRBV12-4 and TRBJ1-2, with TRBD1 as a possible D gene (5 bases). Between the trimmed V and J ends, which lost 6 bases and 7 bases, there was a span of 15 bases. This CDR3 is 13 amino acids long. CDR3 region: CASSFTGQSGYTF. For the CDR3, the DNA is TGTGCCAGCAGCTTCACAGGTCAGAGTGGCTACACCTTC.

V gene TRBV9 combines with J gene TRBJ2-1; weak D call: TRBD2 (5 bases). The ends were cut back, 0 bases at V and 8 bases at J, with 9 bases in the middle. Germline values: CDR1 SGDLS, CDR2 YYNGEE. The CDR3 spans 13 residues. This CDR3 reads CASSVGGWDEQFF. Here the CDR3 DNA reads TGTGCCAGCAGCGTAGGAGGGTGGGATGAGCAGTTCTTC.

The chain couples TRBV2 to TRBJ2-2, with 10 bases aligning to TRBD2. The CDR3 consists of 16 residues. V lost 5 bases, J lost 6 bases, and 9 bases stayed unmatched. Looked up from germline, CDR1 is SNHLY and CDR2 is FYNNEI. CDR3 DNA sequence: TGTGCCAGCAGTAAAGATAGCGGGAGGCGGTCCGGGGAGCTGTTTTTT. It specifies CASSKDSGRRSGELFF.

V and J are TRBV7-9 and TRBJ1-4, with 7 bases aligning to TRBD1. Germline V CDR1 and CDR2: SEHNR, FQNEAQ (reference sequence). Trimming took 2 bases from V and 6 from J; bases not matched to a gene: 3. This CDR3 has 14 amino acids. CDR3 sequence (DNA): TGTGCCAGCAGCTTACAGGGGGGAGATGAAAAACTGTTTTTT. This codes for CASSLQGGDEKLFF.

The chain couples TRBV11-3 to TRBJ2-1, with TRBD2 as a possible D gene (6 bases). Trimming pared 0 bases from V and 9 bases from J, leaving 9 bases between. Germline lookup yields CDR1 SGHNT and CDR2 YENEEA. The CDR3 spans 13 residues. DNA of the CDR3: TGTGCCAGCAGCTTAGACCGGGACTCTGAGCAGTTCTTC. This encodes CASSLDRDSEQFF.

V gene TRBV9 combines with J gene TRBJ1-5, with D maybe TRBD1 (5 bases). V lost 0 bases to trimming and J lost 1 base, with 8 bases between them. Germline V gives CDR1 SGDLS, CDR2 YYNGEE. The CDR3 length is 15 residues. The CDR3 nucleotides are TGTGCCAGCAGCGTAGGAGGGGAAAGCAATCAGCCCCAGCATTTT. It translates to CASSVGGESNQPQHF.

The rearrangement links TRBV5-1 to TRBJ1-2; D is undetermined. Germline CDR1 is SGHRS and CDR2 is YFSETQ. This CDR3 comprises 13 residues. V lost 0 bases and J 2 bases, leaving 5 bases between the germline ends. The CDR3 here is CASSLAANYGYTF. CDR3 DNA sequence: TGCGCCAGCAGCTTGGCAGCCAACTATGGCTACACCTTC.